The sequence of this T cell receptor beta chain was determined in a study of T-cell memory formation after mild COVID-19. Between the trimmed V and J ends, which lost 6 bases and 2 bases, there was a span of 11 bases. The germline V gene has CDR1 KGHDR and CDR2 SFDVKD. This CDR3 spans 14 amino acids. One entry per CDR3 protein results from TCRdb running MiXCR on the 5' RACE reads. The table includes 210,000 or so distinct CDR3 sequences, under 12% detected once. The TCR was taken from a man aged 18 to 29 who had mild COVID-19 (a few samples of this study predate the infection). Cell type and time point are not known. The rearrangement uses TRBV24-1 and TRBJ2-3; possible D gene TRBD2, 6 bases. The sample comprised PBMCs or a T cell subset sorted from them (not recorded which). CDR3 coding DNA: TGTGCCACCAGTCGGGGACTGAACACAGATACGCAGTATTTT. Its translation is CATSRGLNTDTQYF.